This T cell receptor (beta chain) was identified during a study of blood T cell repertoires in COVID-19. Method: immunoSEQ multiplex PCR; TCRdb's copy keeps in-frame clones and lacks some. The repertoire holds a few hundred thousand clones, with under 90% as singletons. Germline CDR1 MNHNY, CDR2 SVGAGI (reference sequence). V lost 7 bases, J lost 6 bases, and 17 bases lay in between. This CDR3 region has 14 residues. The sequenced sample was peripheral blood. V is TRBV6-6 and J is TRBJ2-3, with D possibly matching TRBD2 (7 bases). This TCR was sampled from a woman under 30 with acute or convalescent COVID-19. CDR3 sequence: CASTYTGGGDTQYF. The CDR3 DNA sequence: TGTGCCAGCACCTACACGGGGGGCGGGGATACGCAGTATTTT.